This T cell receptor beta chain was obtained from a study of CD8 T cells in ankylosing spondylitis. Findings and caveats of the study: Ankylosing spondylitis blood appeared to be characterized by a TCR beta motif of under ten highly homologous variants. Within matched ankylosing spondylitis synovial fluid, disease-linked clones were reportedly significantly enriched.

TCRdb reprocessed the 5' RACE reads with MiXCR, giving one entry per CDR3 protein. The sample includes 380,000 or so distinct CDR3 sequences, approximately 20% of them seen just once. Trimming stripped 6 bases from V and 9 bases from J, with 18 bases between. The CDR3 consists of 14 residues. On this clonotype: Its antigen is not known.

The chain uses TRBV12-3 or TRBV12-4 and TRBJ2-1; possible D gene TRBD1, 7 bases. The receptor was derived from a male donor with ankylosing spondylitis or in good health (not recorded which). Sequencing was done on a sample of blood, either unsorted or a sorted T cell fraction (not recorded which). The CDR3 DNA reads as TGTGCCAGCAGCCCCGCGAGGGGGGACAGTGAGCAGTTCTTC. Translation gives CASSPARGDSEQFF.